One and the same sample provided the 11 T cell receptor beta chains below, sequenced in a study of vaccination and CD4 T cells after COVID-19. Their antigen targets remain unknown. Cultured CD4+ T cell DNA was sequenced using the Oncomine TCR Beta short-read assay. One entry per CDR3 protein, called by TCRdb with MiXCR from the PCR reads. The sample comprises some 5,900 distinct CDR3 sequences, roughly 36% of which are singletons, and around 28% rests with the top ten. Documented treatment: approximately 9-day PBMC culture with coronavirus spike peptide pools or control peptides (ViraFEST assay). Researchers collected the unexposed donor's CD4+ T cells before the COVID-19 pandemic (2011-2018). Sequences were obtained from CD4+ T cells from blood, cultured in vitro. The receptors originated from a human donor in good health.

The chain joins TRBV5-1 to TRBJ2-5; 8 bases align to TRBD2. CDR1 is SGHRS, CDR2 YFSETQ, per germline. V lost 2 bases, J lost 5 bases, and 14 bases stayed unmatched. This CDR3 spans 17 amino acids. CDR3 residues: CASSLVGLAGIQETQYF. The DNA for the CDR3 is TGCGCCAGCAGCTTAGTCGGACTAGCTGGAATCCAGGAGACCCAGTACTTC.

About this clonotype: A far larger clone is one nucleotide away, so this likely arose from a read error. The chain combines TRBV7-2 with TRBJ1-5; TRBD1 aligns across 9 bases. The CDR3 extends over 13 amino acids. Germline V CDR1 and CDR2: SGHTA, FQGNSA. CDR3 coding DNA: TGTGCCACCAGCTCGGACAGGGGACAGCCCCAGCATTTT. Its protein is CATSSDRGQPQHF.

This clonotype was detected only a few times. V is TRBV20-1 and J is TRBJ1-2, with D tentatively TRBD1 (6 bases). The CDR3 contains 12 residues. V shed 6 bases and J shed 1 base, with 9 bases lying between them. Germline V gene data show CDR1 as DFQATT and CDR2 as SNEGSKA (reference sequence). CDR3 sequence reads: CSASRGNYGYTF. The CDR3 DNA reads TGCAGTGCCAGCAGGGGTAACTATGGCTACACCTTC.

The sample holds one count of this clonotype. This chain uses TRBV12-3 or TRBV12-4 with TRBJ2-1; TRBD2 matches 8 bases. The CDR3 runs 15 residues. V lost 1 base and J lost 3; bases outside the gene matches: 2. This CDR3 is CASSLVGGGYNEQFF. CDR3 nucleotide sequence: TGTGCCAGCAGTTTAGTCGGGGGGGGCTACAATGAGCAGTTCTTC.

The chain links TRBV19 to TRBJ1-1; TRBD1 might be the D (6 bases). This CDR3 comprises 20 residues. Germline lookup yields CDR1 LNHDA and CDR2 SQIVND (reference sequence). Between the trimmed V and J ends, which lost 4 bases and 1 base, there was a span of 28 bases. In DNA, the CDR3 is TGTGCCAGTAGTACCCCCCCCGGCCAGGGGATGGTTTGGGGGAACACTGAAGCTTTCTTT. Amino acids: CASSTPPGQGMVWGNTEAFF. The full variable domain, its missing parts supplied by reference TRBV19 and TRBJ1-1, is DGGITQSPKYLFRKEGQNVTLSCEQNLNHDAMYWYRQDPGQGLRLIYYSQIVNDFQKGDIAEGYSVSREKKESFPLTVTSAQKNPTAFYLCASSTPPGQGMVWGNTEAFFGQGTRLTVV.

The chain combines TRBV11-1 with TRBJ1-2; maybe TRBD1 (6 bases). Germline CDR1 is SGHAT and CDR2 is FQDESV (reference sequence). The germline V and J ends were trimmed by 4 bases and 0 bases, with 9 bases remaining between them. CDR3 length equals 14 residues. CDR3 in DNA: TGTGCCAGCAGCTGGACAGCGACTAACTATGGCTACACCTTC. It yields the protein CASSWTATNYGYTF. The variable domain in full, completed from reference TRBV11-1 and TRBJ1-2, reads EAEVAQSPRYKITEKSQAVAFWCDPISGHATLYWYRQILGQGPELLVQFQDESVVDDSQLPKDRFSAERLKGVDSTLKIQPAELGDSAMYLCASSWTATNYGYTFGSGTRLTVV.

In the case of this clonotype: One end of the junction fails to match germline, which may point to a read error. This chain joins TRBV25-1 and TRBJ2-7, with D perhaps TRBD1 (6 bases). Germline assignment: CDR1 MGHDK and CDR2 SYGVNS. The CDR3 has 15 amino acids. CDR3 protein: CASSEYRTGYDEQYF. In DNA form, the CDR3 reads TGTGCCAGTAGTGAATATCGTACAGGGTATGACGAGCAGTACTTC.

The chain combines TRBV2 with TRBJ1-5; TRBD1 aligns across 7 bases. V dropped 5 bases and J dropped 8; count of bases not matched to a gene: 6. This CDR3 is 13 amino acids long. Germline V gene data show CDR1 as SNHLY and CDR2 as FYNNEI. CDR3 region: CASSWNRGEPQHF. Here the CDR3 DNA reads TGTGCCAGCAGTTGGAACAGGGGAGAGCCCCAGCATTTT.

The genes are TRBV7-2 and TRBJ1-1; D is unresolved. The V end lost 1 base, the J end lost 8 bases, and 14 bases lay between the germline ends. Germline loops: CDR1 SGHTA, CDR2 FQGNSA. The CDR3 extends over 14 amino acids. In DNA, the CDR3 is TGTGCCAGCAGCTTAGTGCCCCTTAGGGTAGAAGCTTTCTTT. The encoded protein is CASSLVPLRVEAFF.

This chain uses TRBV20-1 with TRBJ1-1, with D perhaps TRBD1 (5 bases). Germline V gene sequence: CDR1 DFQATT, CDR2 SNEGSKA (reference sequence). V lost 0 bases, J lost 3 bases, and 11 bases lay in between. The CDR3 is 14 amino acids. The CDR3: CSARDPGMDTEAFF. The CDR3 bases are TGCAGTGCTAGAGATCCAGGGATGGACACTGAAGCTTTCTTT.

Here the CDR3 reads CASNPTGDYGYTF. DNA of the CDR3: TGTGCCAGCAACCCGACAGGGGACTATGGCTACACCTTC. The chain is built from TRBV6-1 and TRBJ1-2, with 8 positions matching TRBD1. Trimming at V came to 7 bases and at J to 3 bases, leaving 4 bases not matched to a gene. Germline values: CDR1 MNHNS, CDR2 SASEGT. The CDR3 runs 13 residues.